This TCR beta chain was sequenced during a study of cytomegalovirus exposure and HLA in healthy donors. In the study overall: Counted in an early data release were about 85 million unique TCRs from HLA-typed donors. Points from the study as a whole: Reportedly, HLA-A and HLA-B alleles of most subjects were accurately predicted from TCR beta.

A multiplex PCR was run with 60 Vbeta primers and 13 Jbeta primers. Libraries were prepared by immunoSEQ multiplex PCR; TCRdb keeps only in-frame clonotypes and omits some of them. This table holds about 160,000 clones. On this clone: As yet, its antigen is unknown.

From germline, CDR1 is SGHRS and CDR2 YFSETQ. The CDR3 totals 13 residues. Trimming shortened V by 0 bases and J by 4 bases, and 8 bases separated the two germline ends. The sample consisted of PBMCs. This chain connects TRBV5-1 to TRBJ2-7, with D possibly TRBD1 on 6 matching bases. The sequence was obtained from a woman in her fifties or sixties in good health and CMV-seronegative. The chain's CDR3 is CASSLGTEYEQYF. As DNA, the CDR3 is TGCGCCAGCAGCTTGGGGACAGAATACGAGCAGTACTTC.